The present T cell receptor (beta chain) was sequenced within a study of blood T cells in healthy people across ages. Study-level findings and limits: Diversity figures based on one million T cells were deemed too low. A conclusive naive versus antigen-experienced comparison was prevented by the unsorted PBMCs.

Peripheral blood from each donor was collected in a volume of about 10 milliliters. The table lists this clonotype with a count of one. The antigen remains unidentified. Through a sample-barcoded 5' primer and a J-beta primer mix, a second PCR was run for roughly 7 to 11 cycles. TCRdb fed the 5' RACE reads into MiXCR, producing one record per CDR3 protein. This sample has 950,000 to 1,200,000 distinct CDR3 sequences, with more than 30% found just once. The CDR3 is 17 residues long. Germline V gene data show CDR1 as LGHDT and CDR2 as YNNKEL (reference sequence). V gave up 4 bases and J gave up 10 bases, with 25 bases separating them.

This chain connects TRBV3-1 to TRBJ1-4; D is perhaps TRBD1 (5 bases). Source material: blood. The clonotype comes from a man aged 18 to 29 in good health. The CDR3 spells CASSPTVPRGEIGKLFF. The CDR3 region has the DNA TGTGCCAGCAGCCCCACCGTGCCTAGGGGTGAGATCGGAAAACTGTTTTTT.